Shown below are 11 T cell receptor beta chains from a single sample sequenced in a study of blood T cell repertoires in COVID-19. Assay used: immunoSEQ multiplex PCR; TCRdb lists only in-frame clones, some missing. In the table there are about 110,000 clones, about 90% of which are singletons. The sample taken for sequencing was peripheral blood. Receptor source: a human donor in a cohort sampled during active COVID-19.

The J gene is TRBJ2-2, the V gene TRBV4-2; TRBD1 matches at 7 bases. Germline CDR1 LGHNA, CDR2 YNFKEQ. The CDR3 length is 19 residues. The trim removed 4 bases at V and 4 bases at J, leaving 18 bases unmatched. For the CDR3, the DNA is TGTGCCAGCAGCCCGGACGAATATTACAGGGGTCGTGGCACCGGGGAGCTGTTTTTT. Amino acid sequence: CASSPDEYYRGRGTGELFF.

CDR3 DNA: TGTGCCAGCAGCCCTGGGGGACAGGGATCCCGGGAGCTGTTTTTT. It is translated as CASSPGGQGSRELFF. The chain has TRBV7-3 and TRBJ2-2; 9 bases fit TRBD1. This CDR3 is built from 15 residues. Trimming cost V 5 bases and J 9 bases; bases outside gene matches: 10. CDR1 SGHTA and CDR2 FQGTGA come from the germline V gene.

The chain links TRBV11-2 to TRBJ1-1; a possible D gene is TRBD1 (6 bases). CDR3 length: 15 residues. CDR1 is SGHAT and CDR2 is FQNNGV in the germline V gene. Trimming removed 1 base at V and 0 bases at J, with 9 bases between. CDR3 nucleotides: TGTGCCAGCAGCTTAGGGGCAGGGGTGAACACTGAAGCTTTCTTT. Its protein is CASSLGAGVNTEAFF.

This clone has just one count. The rearrangement uses TRBV15 and TRBJ2-1; 8 bases match TRBD2. The germline V gene encodes CDR1 LNHNV and CDR2 YYDKDF (reference sequence). There are 15 residues in the CDR3. V was clipped by 3 bases and J by 9 bases; unmatched bases: 10. CDR3 sequence: CATSRGPGLDGEQFF. CDR3 bases: TGTGCCACCAGCAGGGGACCGGGACTAGACGGTGAGCAGTTCTTC.

The chain uses TRBV10-3 and TRBJ1-4, with 8 bases aligning to TRBD1. V shed 3 bases, J shed 3 bases, and the junction held 3 bases outside the gene matches. CDR1 and CDR2 from the germline V gene are ENHRY and SYGVKD. The CDR3 totals 15 residues. DNA of the CDR3: TGTGCCATCAGTGACTCGACAGGGGCTAATGAAAAACTGTTTTTT. This encodes CAISDSTGANEKLFF.

The rearrangement links TRBV6-5 to TRBJ2-7; D possibly corresponds to TRBD1 (6 bases). Between the trimmed V and J ends, which lost 7 bases and 2 bases, there was a span of 18 bases. Germline assignment: CDR1 MNHEY and CDR2 SVGAGI. This CDR3 spans 15 amino acids. The CDR3 coding sequence is TGTGCCAGCAAAACAGGGTCGGCACCCACCTACGAGCAGTACTTC. It specifies CASKTGSAPTYEQYF.

The V gene is TRBV21-1, the J gene TRBJ2-1; no DNA check was done on the table's D call, TRBD2. TRBV21-1 counts as a pseudogene. CDR3 length: 18 residues. DNA for the CDR3: TGTGCCACCCCCCCGGGGGGACTAGCGGGAGAAAGGGACAATGAGCAGTTCTTC. It codes for CATPPGGLAGERDNEQFF.

The V and J genes are TRBV5-1 and TRBJ2-2, with 8 bases matching TRBD2. With 7 bases clipped from V and 6 bases from J, the junction kept 14 bases outside the gene matches. CDR3 size: 16 residues. CDR1 is SGHRS and CDR2 is YFSETQ in the germline V gene. CDR3 nucleotide sequence: TGCGCCAGCTATAAAGCCCCGGGGGGGCATTCCGGGGAGCTGTTTTTT. Protein: CASYKAPGGHSGELFF.

The DNA for the CDR3 is TGTGCCAGCAGCCCCCAGGGGGGAGGCAAAAACATTCAGTACTTC. Translation: CASSPQGGGKNIQYF. The chain is built from TRBV2 and TRBJ2-4, with D possibly being TRBD1 (7 bases). V lost 6 bases and J 3 bases, leaving 15 bases between the germline ends. Germline-derived CDR1 and CDR2 are SNHLY and FYNNEI. The CDR3 is 15 residues long.

This clone was found once. The chain joins TRBV6-1 to TRBJ2-3, with D hard to call. Germline V CDR1 and CDR2: MNHNS, SASEGT. This CDR3 is built from 13 residues. Trimming stripped 5 bases from V and 1 base from J, with 7 bases between. This chain's CDR3 is CASSSPGTDTQYF. CDR3 DNA sequence: TGTGCCAGCAGTTCCCCCGGCACAGATACGCAGTATTTT.

The rearrangement links TRBV10-3 to TRBJ1-3; tentatively, D is TRBD1 (6 bases). V lost 4 bases, J lost 0 bases, and 7 bases lay in between. Germline assignment: CDR1 ENHRY and CDR2 SYGVKD. This CDR3 spans 14 amino acids. Here the CDR3 reads CAISGGLSGNTIYF. Here the CDR3 DNA reads TGTGCCATCAGTGGGGGGCTCTCTGGAAACACCATATATTTT.